The sequence of this T cell receptor (beta chain) was determined in a study of blood T cell repertoires in COVID-19. Overall study context: Sites across the United States, Italy and Spain contributed samples from acute and convalescent COVID-19.

The V and J ends lost 8 bases and 0 bases respectively, with 16 bases between them. The length of the CDR3 is 16 residues. Germline V gives CDR1 LNHNV, CDR2 YYDKDF (reference sequence). In the original analysis: Reference gene primer amplification gave estimated nucleated cell counts. TCRdb keeps only in-frame clones here, not all; method: immunoSEQ multiplex PCR. The V and J calls and clone size are taken from that table; D and trimming were inferred from the DNA. The sample contains approximately 10,000 clones, 85% to 90% of which appear only once. J is TRBJ1-4 and V is TRBV15, with a possible D match to TRBD1 (6 bases). The sequence came from an older woman with active COVID-19. The sequenced sample was peripheral blood. The CDR3 loop is CATRPAGAATNEKLFF. CDR3 in DNA: TGTGCCACCCGACCGGCGGGGGCAGCAACTAATGAAAAACTGTTTTTT.